This T cell receptor beta chain came from a study of T cells in women clearing cervical HPV infection. Study in general: Women with histologically confirmed HPV16-related CIN3 or worse, 2 with invasive cancer, served as cases. Case blood was drawn a median about 160 days after lesion detection.

Study-level points and caveats: Effector/memory and HPV-specific T cells were not isolated, and association timing is unknown. TRBV6-7 relative abundance averaged roughly 0.1% in cases and 0.15% to 0.2% in controls.

Sequencing was performed with immunoSEQ multiplex PCR; in TCRdb, only in-frame clones are kept and a portion is missing. The sample totals about 31,000 clones; its top ten clones hold about 3%. Unmatched junction bases numbered 7, after V lost 0 bases and J lost 3 bases. Germline V gene sequence: CDR1 SGHRS, CDR2 YFSETQ. The CDR3 consists of 16 residues. About this clone: Its antigen is currently unknown. Read sequence stops 3 residues before the CDR3 end, and the germline J gene provides the missing end.

The source is a woman aged 18-70 years with a cervical HPV16 infection that either progressed to CIN3+ or cleared (not recorded which). Material for sequencing was blood buffy coat. The rearrangement links TRBV5-1 to TRBJ2-7; 9 nucleotides align to TRBD1. The CDR3 is CASSLAGTGRGYEQYF. CDR3 DNA (partial): TGCGCCAGCAGCTTGGCCGGGACAGGGAGAGGCTACGAG.